This TCR beta chain was sequenced for a study of response to subunit inactivated influenza vaccine. Broader study findings: Researchers suggested that each seasonal influenza vaccination recruits few new T cells.

TCRdb analysed the RT-PCR reads with MiXCR anew, one entry per CDR3 protein. The sample records 430,000 or so distinct CDR3 sequences, 11% being singletons. This clonotype was detected many times. Antigen unknown. The CDR3 is 13 residues long. Germline CDR1 SGHRS, CDR2 YFSETQ. V lost 4 bases to trimming and J lost 0 bases, with 7 bases between them. The chain combines TRBV5-1 with TRBJ1-1; the D is unclear. The origin of this receptor is a man between 45 and 60 years old who received an inactivated influenza vaccine. The specimen comprised PBMCs from blood, sampled 40 to 50 days after vaccination. For the CDR3, the DNA is TGCGCCAGCAGCGAGCCGATGAACACTGAAGCTTTCTTT. It specifies CASSEPMNTEAFF.